These 27 T cell receptor beta chains were all obtained from the same sample, sequenced in a study of CD8+ T cells in alopecia areata. cDNA serving as the sequencing template came from extracted, reverse transcribed RNA. Assay used: immunoSEQ multiplex PCR; TCRdb lists only in-frame clones, some missing. Of 150,000 or so clones listed, about 54% were seen once; the top ten hold about 4.4%. Sequenced sample: CD4+ T cells sorted from blood. The receptors were gathered from a human donor in good health.

V gene TRBV30 combines with J gene TRBJ2-3; possibly TRBD1 for D (5 bases). Germline lookup yields CDR1 GTSNPN and CDR2 SVGIG (reference sequence). V lost 0 bases and J 4 bases, leaving 11 bases between the germline ends. This CDR3 has 14 amino acids. CDR3 sequence reads: CAWSVGGAADTQYF. For the CDR3, the DNA is TGTGCCTGGAGTGTTGGTGGGGCGGCAGATACGCAGTATTTT.

This clone was counted only a few times. V is TRBV6-5 and J is TRBJ2-5; D gene unclear. Trimming took 2 bases from V and 3 from J, leaving 10 bases between them. The germline V gene encodes CDR1 MNHEY and CDR2 SVGAGI. The CDR3 runs to 14 residues. For the CDR3, the DNA is TGTGCCAGCAGTTACGGTCCAGGAGAAGAGACCCAGTACTTC. It encodes CASSYGPGEETQYF.

The chain links TRBV7-2 to TRBJ1-5; 7 bases fit TRBD1. The CDR3 has 15 amino acids. Looked up from germline, CDR1 is SGHTA and CDR2 is FQGNSA. The trim removed 6 bases at V and 6 bases at J, leaving 11 bases unmatched. Written as DNA, the CDR3 is TGTGCCAGCAGTACAGGGGTGGTGAGGGGTCAGCCCCAGCATTTT. Translation gives CASSTGVVRGQPQHF.

This rearrangement joins TRBV29-1 to TRBJ2-1; 9 bases are shared with TRBD2. From germline, CDR1 is SQVTM and CDR2 ANQGSEA. CDR3 length: 15 residues. This CDR3 is CTILGAGGYYNEQFF. The DNA for the CDR3 is TGCACCATACTGGGGGCGGGAGGGTATTACAATGAGCAGTTCTTC.

This clone was picked up a small number of times. The chain combines TRBV5-1 with TRBJ1-1; no definite D call. V was shortened by 2 bases and J by 0 bases, with 5 bases between the two germline ends. Germline CDR1 and CDR2: SGHRS and YFSETQ. This CDR3 is 13 amino acids long. CDR3 residues: CASSFKMNTEAFF. In nucleotides, the CDR3 is TGCGCCAGCAGCTTTAAAATGAACACTGAAGCTTTCTTT.

The rearrangement links TRBV11-2 to TRBJ2-7, with unresolved D. The CDR3 has 13 amino acids. The germline CDR1 and CDR2 sequences are SGHAT and FQNNGV. V lost 3 bases and J 6 bases, leaving 12 bases between the germline ends. CDR3 sequence (DNA): TGTGCCAGCAGCTTCCGCCGACCGGGCGAGCAGTACTTC. Its translation is CASSFRRPGEQYF.

This sequence joins TRBV6-5 and TRBJ2-4, with 9 bases matching TRBD1. CDR1 is MNHEY and CDR2 is SVGAGI in the germline V gene. This CDR3 region has 14 residues. V was pared by 6 bases and J by 3 bases, with 3 bases of the junction left unmatched. CDR3 bases: TGTGCCAGCAGAGAGGACAGGGGCAAAAACATTCAGTACTTC. As protein: CASREDRGKNIQYF.

The J gene is TRBJ2-5, the V gene TRBV29-1, with D maybe TRBD1 (5 bases). Germline V CDR1 and CDR2: SQVTM, ANQGSEA. V was shortened by 8 bases and J by 3 bases, with 19 bases between the two germline ends. CDR3 length: 14 residues. In nucleotides, the CDR3 is TGCAGCTTATTGTTTGACTTAGGGGAAGAGACCCAGTACTTC. Amino acids: CSLLFDLGEETQYF. Full variable domain (outside the CDR3, taken from reference TRBV29-1 and TRBJ2-5): SAVISQKPSRDICQRGTSLTIQCQVDSQVTMMFWYRQQPGQSLTLIATANQGSEATYESGFVIDKFPISRPNLTFSTLTVSNMSPEDSSIYLCSLLFDLGEETQYFGPGTRLLVL.

Note on this clone: Other DNA sequences within the sample encode an identical CDR3. This chain links TRBV11-2 with TRBJ2-3; the D is unclear. The CDR3 is 12 amino acids. V shed 1 base and J shed 3 bases, with 2 bases lying between them. The germline V gene has CDR1 SGHAT and CDR2 FQNNGV. The CDR3 loop reads CASSLVTDTQYF. The DNA of the CDR3 is TGTGCCAGCAGCTTAGTTACAGATACGCAGTATTTT.

This sequence joins TRBV10-1 and TRBJ2-7; D possibly corresponds to TRBD2 (6 bases). The ends were cut back, 5 bases at V and 3 bases at J, with 17 bases in the middle. This CDR3 has 15 amino acids. Looked up from germline, CDR1 is WNHNN and CDR2 is SYGVQD (reference sequence). CDR3 sequence (DNA): TGCGCCAGCAGTTTGGGACTTGGGATAGACTACGAGCAGTACTTC. This translates into CASSLGLGIDYEQYF.

The chain carries TRBV25-1 and TRBJ1-2, with D possibly matching TRBD1 (6 bases). Germline assignment: CDR1 MGHDK and CDR2 SYGVNS. The CDR3 extends over 13 amino acids. Trimming pared 7 bases from V and 0 bases from J, leaving 9 bases between. In nucleotides, the CDR3 is TGTGCCAGCACGGACAGACCTAACTATGGCTACACCTTC. As protein: CASTDRPNYGYTF.

A single count supports this clone. The chain has TRBV30 and TRBJ1-1, with D maybe TRBD1 (6 bases). CDR3 length: 13 amino acids. V was shortened by 3 bases and J by 4 bases, with 12 bases between the two germline ends. The germline gives CDR1 GTSNPN, CDR2 SVGIG (reference sequence). DNA of the CDR3: TGTGCCTGGAGCCTAACAGGGACCACTGAAGCTTTCTTT. This encodes CAWSLTGTTEAFF.

V usage is TRBV12-5 and J usage is TRBJ1-1; TRBD1 matches at 8 bases. The V gene's germline CDR1 is LGHNT and CDR2 FRNRAP. V gave up 0 bases and J gave up 1 base; unmatched junction bases: 7. This CDR3 contains 17 residues. The CDR3 bases are TGTGCTAGTGGTTTGGTACTCGGGACAGGACCGAACACTGAAGCTTTCTTT. Amino acid sequence: CASGLVLGTGPNTEAFF. The full variable domain, its missing parts supplied by reference TRBV12-5 and TRBJ1-1, is DARVTQTPRHKVTEMGQEVTMRCQPILGHNTVFWYRQTMMQGLELLAYFRNRAPLDDSGMPKDRFSAEMPDATLATLKIQPSEPRDSAVYFCASGLVLGTGPNTEAFFGQGTRLTVV.

The chain has TRBV30 and TRBJ1-2, with D unclear. V gave up 4 bases and J gave up 1 base, with 7 bases separating them. CDR3 size: 12 residues. Germline CDR1 GTSNPN, CDR2 SVGIG (reference sequence). CDR3 in DNA: TGTGCCTGGATGGGGAATAACTATGGCTACACCTTC. Amino acids: CAWMGNNYGYTF.

The genes are TRBV25-1 and TRBJ2-3, with D tentatively TRBD1 or TRBD2 (7 bases each). Germline-derived CDR1 and CDR2 are MGHDK and SYGVNS. The CDR3 covers 14 residues. Trimming pared 5 bases from V and 3 bases from J, leaving 12 bases between. CDR3 DNA: TGTGCCAGCAGTAGACAGGGAGGGACAGATACGCAGTATTTT. It specifies CASSRQGGTDTQYF.

In its sample, this clone was seen a few times. The chain uses TRBV29-1 and TRBJ2-1, with D unresolved. Germline V gene sequence: CDR1 SQVTM, CDR2 ANQGSEA. Trimming removed 7 bases from V and 3 bases from J, with 10 bases in between. There are 12 residues in the CDR3. For the CDR3, the DNA is TGCAGCGCTAATTACTACTACAATGAGCAGTTCTTC. It translates to CSANYYYNEQFF.

The chain couples TRBV4-2 to TRBJ2-3; 15 bases map to TRBD2. This CDR3 region has 16 residues. J was trimmed by 8 bases and V by 3 bases; bases with no gene match: 6. Germline-derived CDR1 and CDR2 are LGHNA and YNFKEQ. The CDR3 bases are TGTGCCAGCAGCCACGGACTAGCGGGAGGGGGGCCTACGCAGTATTTT. Translation gives CASSHGLAGGGPTQYF.

V usage is TRBV29-1 and J usage is TRBJ2-5, with D hard to call. The CDR3 runs to 14 residues. Trimming stripped 6 bases from V and 1 base from J, with 15 bases between. Per the germline V gene, CDR1 is SQVTM and CDR2 is ANQGSEA. The CDR3 bases are TGCAGCGTCGGGCTCCGTTTACTCCAAGAGACCCAGTACTTC. This encodes CSVGLRLLQETQYF.

The chain carries TRBV28 and TRBJ1-5, with unresolved D. Trimming stripped 10 bases from V and 5 bases from J, with 12 bases between. Germline V gives CDR1 MDHEN, CDR2 SYDVKM. The CDR3 covers 12 residues. CDR3 DNA: TGTGCCACCCTCCAGACCGATCAGCCCCAGCATTTT. Its translation is CATLQTDQPQHF.

The gene calls are TRBV29-1 and TRBJ2-7; D is ambiguous. Germline CDR1 reads SQVTM; CDR2 reads ANQGSEA. The CDR3 is 12 residues long. V lost 4 bases and J 0 bases, leaving 7 bases between the germline ends. The CDR3 bases are TGCAGCGTTGGACATACCTCCTACGAGCAGTACTTC. This translates into CSVGHTSYEQYF.

This clone was seen a few times. The genes are TRBV5-6 and TRBJ1-1, with D unclear. The CDR3 runs 14 residues. The germline V and J ends were trimmed by 5 bases and 3 bases, with 14 bases remaining between them. Germline V lookup: CDR1 SGHDT, CDR2 YYEEEE. CDR3 protein: CASRTGSSDTEAFF. DNA for the CDR3: TGTGCCAGCAGGACGGGCTCCTCGGACACTGAAGCTTTCTTT.

The chain couples TRBV30 to TRBJ1-1; D not certain. This CDR3 has 12 amino acids. V lost 1 base to trimming and J lost 1 base, with 4 bases between them. Germline-derived CDR1 and CDR2 are GTSNPN and SVGIG (reference sequence). In nucleotides, the CDR3 is TGTGCCTGGAGTGGGGAGAACACTGAAGCTTTCTTT. Translated, it gives CAWSGENTEAFF.

The V call is TRBV2, the J call TRBJ1-5; D is unresolved. V gave up 8 bases and J gave up 7 bases, with 15 bases separating them. The CDR3 runs to 13 residues. CDR1 and CDR2 from the germline V gene are SNHLY and FYNNEI. CDR3: CASLQEAGQPQHF. CDR3 sequence (DNA): TGTGCCAGCCTGCAGGAGGCTGGGCAGCCCCAGCATTTT.

The gene calls are TRBV5-6 and TRBJ2-7; 10 bases line up with TRBD2. Trimming cost V 0 bases and J 6 bases; bases outside gene matches: 9. This CDR3 is 16 amino acids long. Germline loops: CDR1 SGHDT, CDR2 YYEEEE. The DNA for the CDR3 is TGTGCCAGCAGCTTGGGGCCTAGCGGGAGTAACGGCGAGCAGTACTTC. Its translation: CASSLGPSGSNGEQYF.

Only a few counts were recorded for this clone. The rearrangement joins TRBV29-1 to TRBJ2-7, with TRBD2 as a possible D gene (6 bases). Germline assignment: CDR1 SQVTM and CDR2 ANQGSEA. This CDR3 contains 15 residues. V lost 4 bases, J lost 7 bases, and 23 bases lay in between. Written as DNA, the CDR3 is TGCAGCGTTGTGCCAGGACCGACGCTGGGGGGTGAGCAGTACTTC. This gives the protein CSVVPGPTLGGEQYF.

This chain uses TRBV5-1 with TRBJ2-5; no firm D call. The CDR3 extends over 14 amino acids. V was cut by 0 bases and J by 2 bases, with 8 bases left in between. The germline V gene encodes CDR1 SGHRS and CDR2 YFSETQ. The CDR3 bases are TGCGCCAGCAGCTTGGAGGGCGGTCAAGAGACCCAGTACTTC. Its translation is CASSLEGGQETQYF.

This clone was seen more than once but under ten times. The gene calls are TRBV7-9 and TRBJ2-2; perhaps TRBD2 as D (5 bases). This CDR3 contains 14 residues. V was cut by 1 base and J by 4 bases, with 7 bases left in between. CDR1 is SEHNR, CDR2 FQNEAQ, per germline (reference sequence). The CDR3 region has the DNA TGTGCCAGCAGCTTAGTTAGCGTCACCGGGGAGCTGTTTTTT. Encoded protein: CASSLVSVTGELFF.